Detailed here is one T cell receptor beta chain. Its antigen remains unknown. The data stem from a study of STAT3 mutations in large granular lymphocyte leukemia. Whole-study findings and limits: Every T-LGLL patient had at least one immunodominant TCRbeta clonotype.

The protocol was immunoSEQ multiplex PCR, while the TCRdb copy is restricted to in-frame clones and leaves out a portion. The sample lists fewer than 6,000 clones, 70% to 90% seen once, with roughly a sixth in the top ten. CDR1 is SGDLS, CDR2 YYNGEE, per germline. The V and J ends lost 4 bases and 7 bases respectively, with 8 bases between them. This CDR3 comprises 11 residues. The source is a human donor with T large granular lymphocyte leukemia. Some clones in this sample may be carry-over from other donors' samples. The sample was PBMCs. V is TRBV9 and J is TRBJ1-1; unclear D gene. This chain's CDR3 is CASSPTDEAFF. The CDR3 nucleotides read TGTGCCAGCAGCCCCACGGATGAAGCTTTCTTT.